The 3 T cell receptor beta chains presented below share a single source sample, sequenced in a study of blood T cell repertoires in COVID-19. The assay was immunoSEQ multiplex PCR, and TCRdb's table has in-frame clones only and misses some. This repertoire shows about 350,000 clones, roughly 90% found once; its top ten account for 1%. The sequencing sample was made of PBMCs or T cells enriched from blood (not recorded which). These receptors all come from a woman under 40 who had been exposed to COVID-19.

This chain links TRBV27 with TRBJ1-2; D is unresolved. The CDR3 covers 13 residues. Trimming left V 0 bases short and J 3 bases short, with 5 bases between. Germline values: CDR1 MNHEY, CDR2 SMNVEV (reference sequence). The CDR3: CASSLSADYGYTF. Here the CDR3 DNA reads TGTGCCAGCAGTTTATCCGCGGACTATGGCTACACCTTC.

CDR3 protein: CASSPIAGQQNTEAFF. The CDR3 nucleotides read TGTGCCAGCTCACCCATCGCCGGACAGCAGAACACTGAAGCTTTCTTT. The genes are TRBV18 and TRBJ1-1, with D possibly TRBD1 on 6 matching bases. CDR1 and CDR2 (germline): KGHSH, LQKENI. V shed 3 bases and J shed 1 base, with 15 bases lying between them. This CDR3 has 16 residues. The whole variable domain, filled in from reference TRBV18 and TRBJ1-1, reads NAGVMQNPRHLVRRRGQEARLRCSPMKGHSHVYWYRQLPEEGLKFMVYLQKENIIDESGMPKERFSAEFPKEGPSILRIQQVVRGDSAAYFCASSPIAGQQNTEAFFGQGTRLTVV.

This clone was recorded only once. The gene calls are TRBV6-5 and TRBJ2-2; weak D call: TRBD2 (5 bases). Trimming removed 6 bases at V and 6 bases at J, with 14 bases between. The CDR3 is 14 amino acids. Germline-derived CDR1 and CDR2 are MNHEY and SVGAGI. The chain's CDR3 is CASSPLGVPGELFF. DNA of the CDR3: TGTGCCAGCAGCCCCCTGGGAGTCCCCGGGGAGCTGTTTTTT.